These 11 T cell receptor beta chains came from one sample sequenced in a study of human T cells and chemical hapten exposure. MiXCR, run by TCRdb on the RACE reads, gives a single entry per CDR3 protein. The sample yields approximately 43,000 distinct CDR3 sequences, around 3.8% seen once. Time point noted: patch test 1, 2 weeks after DPC sensitization. Stated treatment: therapeutic diphenylcyclopropenone sensitization with weekly scalp DPC. Extraction of total RNA was performed on unfractionated whole blood. The source material was whole blood, sampled in connection with sensitization to the hapten diphenylcyclopropenone (DPC). These receptors all come from a man aged 50 to 60 with alopecia areata. Some clones in this sample may be carry-over from other donors' samples.

This clonotype was seen at least ten times. The gene calls are TRBV28 and TRBJ1-2, with D uncertain. The V and J ends lost 8 bases and 6 bases respectively, with 13 bases between them. The CDR3 spans 12 residues. Germline V gene data show CDR1 as MDHEN and CDR2 as SYDVKM. CDR3 amino acids: CASLDYADGYTF. DNA for the CDR3: TGTGCCAGCCTGGATTATGCGGATGGCTACACCTTC.

This clonotype has at least ten counts. The chain recombines TRBV18 with TRBJ2-1; no clear D gene. The germline V and J ends were trimmed by 6 bases and 3 bases, with 12 bases remaining between them. Germline V gene sequence: CDR1 KGHSH, CDR2 LQKENI. The CDR3 contains 14 residues. Written as DNA, the CDR3 is TGTGCCAGCTCCAACCTACTTAACTACAATGAGCAGTTCTTC. Translation gives CASSNLLNYNEQFF.

In this sample, this clonotype turned up many times. This chain links TRBV5-6 with TRBJ2-1, with 7 nucleotides matching TRBD2. J gave up 6 bases and V 4 bases, and 10 bases lay outside the gene matches. The CDR3 is 15 amino acids. CDR1 and CDR2 from the germline V gene are SGHDT and YYEEEE. CDR3 DNA: TGTGCCAGCAGCCCGACACCGGGACTAACCAATGAGCAGTTCTTC. It encodes CASSPTPGLTNEQFF.

This clonotype was picked up a small number of times. The chain uses TRBV24-1 and TRBJ2-5; 7 bases fit TRBD1. With 6 bases clipped from V and 5 bases from J, the junction kept 5 bases outside the gene matches. The CDR3 is 13 amino acids. CDR1 and CDR2 (germline): KGHDR, SFDVKD. The DNA of the CDR3 is TGTGCCACCAGTCTCGAGGGGGCGGAGACCCAGTACTTC. It codes for CATSLEGAETQYF.

This clonotype was observed at least ten times. This sequence joins TRBV30 and TRBJ2-7; D remains unclear. The CDR3 runs to 14 residues. Germline CDR1 GTSNPN, CDR2 SVGIG (reference sequence). The V end lost 0 bases, the J end lost 7 bases, and 16 bases lay between the germline ends. CDR3 DNA sequence: TGTGCCTGGAGTGTAGGCAGGCCCCCAAAGGAGCAGTACTTC. Its protein is CAWSVGRPPKEQYF.

This clonotype appeared many times. The rearrangement uses TRBV6-6 and TRBJ1-5, with 9 positions matching TRBD1. CDR3 length: 15 amino acids. J gave up 2 bases and V 7 bases, and 6 bases lay outside the gene matches. Per the germline V gene, CDR1 is MNHNY and CDR2 is SVGAGI (reference sequence). In nucleotides, the CDR3 is TGTGCCAGCAACCCGACAGGGGGAGGCAATCAGCCCCAGCATTTT. This codes for CASNPTGGGNQPQHF.

This clonotype occurred many times. CDR3 loop: CASSQERVGSSPLHF. CDR3 DNA sequence: TGTGCCAGCAGCCAAGAGAGGGTTGGTTCTTCACCCCTCCACTTT. The J gene is TRBJ1-6, the V gene TRBV14; the D is unclear. Trimming shortened V by 0 bases and J by 9 bases, and 12 bases separated the two germline ends. The V gene's germline CDR1 is SGHDN and CDR2 FVKESK. The CDR3 extends over 15 amino acids.

The table lists this clonotype with many counts. This rearrangement joins TRBV27 to TRBJ2-7; TRBD1 matches at 8 bases. Germline CDR1 and CDR2: MNHEY and SMNVEV (reference sequence). J was trimmed by 7 bases and V by 5 bases; bases with no gene match: 7. The CDR3 sequence is 13 residues long. CDR3 nucleotide sequence: TGTGCCAGCAGTACAGGACAGGGCAGGGAGCAGTACTTC. As protein: CASSTGQGREQYF.

In its sample, this clonotype was seen many times. In DNA form, the CDR3 reads TGTGCCAGCAGCTTAATGGGATTCAATCAGCCCCAGCATTTT. Its protein product is CASSLMGFNQPQHF. The chain recombines TRBV7-2 with TRBJ1-5, with D unresolved. This CDR3 comprises 14 residues. Germline values: CDR1 SGHTA, CDR2 FQGNSA. Trimming shortened V by 2 bases and J by 3 bases, and 8 bases separated the two germline ends.

This clonotype has at least ten counts. The chain links TRBV6-5 to TRBJ2-7; 10 bases are a match to TRBD2. V was pared by 0 bases and J by 5 bases, with 7 bases of the junction left unmatched. The CDR3 is 16 residues long. From germline, CDR1 is MNHEY and CDR2 SVGAGI. The DNA of the CDR3 is TGTGCCAGCAGTTACTCGGCTAGCGGGAGAGTCCACGAGCAGTACTTC. Its translation: CASSYSASGRVHEQYF.

The V and J genes are TRBV29-1 and TRBJ1-5; the D gene is possibly TRBD1 (5 bases). Germline CDR1 SQVTM, CDR2 ANQGSEA. The CDR3 is made up of 13 amino acids. The V gene lost 6 bases and the J gene lost 3 bases, with 12 bases spanning the gap. This CDR3 reads CSVLGVDNQPQHF. The CDR3 DNA sequence: TGCAGCGTGTTAGGGGTGGACAATCAGCCCCAGCATTTT.